This entry is about one T cell receptor beta chain. The antigen is unknown. The data derive from a study of identifying expanded T cells in peripheral blood. Points from the study as a whole: Clone count variance between two-week samples rose with total template count.

TCRdb's table, derived via immunoSEQ multiplex PCR, lists solely in-frame clones and lacks some. The sample consists of under 120,000 clones, 80% to 90% of them appearing once. The sequencing sample was made of blood. This receptor was obtained from a person aged 18 to 75 in good health.

CDR3 sequence reads: CASSGGLTYEQYF. The CDR3 bases are TGCGCCAGCAGCGGGGGACTCACCTACGAGCAGTACTTC. This chain connects TRBV5-1 to TRBJ2-7; D possibly corresponds to TRBD2 (6 bases). The CDR3 covers 13 residues. Trimming cost V 4 bases and J 2 bases, with 10 bases left between them. From germline, CDR1 is SGHRS and CDR2 YFSETQ. Supplemented by reference TRBV5-1 and TRBJ2-7, the full variable domain reads KAGVTQTPRYLIKTRGQQVTLSCSPISGHRSVSWYQQTPGQGLQFLFEYFSETQRNKGNFPGRFSGRQFSNSRSEMNVSTLELGDSALYLCASSGGLTYEQYFGPGTRLTVT.